This T cell receptor (beta chain) was recovered during a study of blood T cells in healthy people across ages. The CDR3 is made up of 13 amino acids. Trimming cost V 4 bases and J 4 bases, with 7 bases left between them. Germline-derived CDR1 and CDR2 are LGHNA and YNFKEQ. With a J-beta primer mix and a sample-barcoded 5' primer, a second PCR ran about 6 to 11 cycles. In TCRdb, the 5' RACE reads were re-called with MiXCR into one record per CDR3 protein. The data contain around 2 million distinct CDR3 sequences, around 42% of them singletons. Peripheral blood from each donor was collected in a volume of 9.5 to 10 milliliters. Total RNA extracted from each sample amounted to at least 6 micrograms.

Input material: blood. The sequence was obtained from a human donor in good health. The chain employs TRBV4-2 and TRBJ2-2; unclear D gene. The CDR3 reads CASSRRTTGELFF. As DNA, the CDR3 is TGTGCCAGCAGCCGCCGAACCACCGGGGAGCTGTTTTTT.